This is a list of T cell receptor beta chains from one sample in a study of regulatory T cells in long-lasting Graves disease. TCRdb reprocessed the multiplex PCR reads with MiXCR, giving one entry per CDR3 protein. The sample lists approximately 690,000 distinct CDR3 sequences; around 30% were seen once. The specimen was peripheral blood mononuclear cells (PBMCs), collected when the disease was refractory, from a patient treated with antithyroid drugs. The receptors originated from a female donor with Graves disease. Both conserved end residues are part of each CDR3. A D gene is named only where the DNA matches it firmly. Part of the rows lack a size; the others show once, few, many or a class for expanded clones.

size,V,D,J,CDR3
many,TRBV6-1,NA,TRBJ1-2,CASSEQGRPYGYTF
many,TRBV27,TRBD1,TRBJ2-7,CASSLYRGYEQYF
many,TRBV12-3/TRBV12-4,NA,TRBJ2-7,CASSSRQNYEQYF
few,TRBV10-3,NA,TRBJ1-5,CAISEGTGNQLQHF
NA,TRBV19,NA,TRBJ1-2,CASGVGLRDYGYTF
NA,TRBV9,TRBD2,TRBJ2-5,CASSVKLAGGRETQYF
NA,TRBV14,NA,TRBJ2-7,CASSQAPLGGGEQYF
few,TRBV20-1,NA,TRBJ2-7,CSARDNPSGEQYF
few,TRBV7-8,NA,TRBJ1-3,CASSPQRASGNTIYF
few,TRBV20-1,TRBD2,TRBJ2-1,CSVGEGYNEQFF
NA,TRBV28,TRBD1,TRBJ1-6,CASRSGGGSPLHF
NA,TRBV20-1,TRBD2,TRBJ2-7,CSARSREFSYERYF
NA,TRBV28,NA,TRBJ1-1,CASSFPPSGAEAFF
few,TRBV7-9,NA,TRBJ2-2,CASSPSQDTGELFF
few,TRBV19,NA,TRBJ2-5,CASSEPPETQYF
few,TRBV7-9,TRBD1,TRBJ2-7,CASSSPGTGGGEQYF
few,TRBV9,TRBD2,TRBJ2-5,CASSVGGLSGRALETQYF
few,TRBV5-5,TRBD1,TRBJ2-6,CASSLDTPGGLGGANVLTF
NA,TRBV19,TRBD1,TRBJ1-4,CASKTRGRVEKLFF
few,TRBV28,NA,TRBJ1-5,CASSLAGGGLSGDQPQHF
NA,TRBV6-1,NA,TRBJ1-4,CASRTGGTPTNEKLFF
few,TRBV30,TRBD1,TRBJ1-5,CAWGQGENQPQHF
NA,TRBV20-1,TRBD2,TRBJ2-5,CSASTWVAGGLETQYF
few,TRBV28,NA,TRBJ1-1,CASNEQGMHPEAFF
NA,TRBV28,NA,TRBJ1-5,CASSLAPTWGGSNQPQHF
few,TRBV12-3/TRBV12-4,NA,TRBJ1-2,CASSLSALGAPLYGYTF
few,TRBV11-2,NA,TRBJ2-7,CASSHRSSYGQYF
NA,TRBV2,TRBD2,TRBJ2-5,CASSEGWGSGRPQETQYF
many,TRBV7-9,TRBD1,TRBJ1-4,CASRKTGEAMEKLFF
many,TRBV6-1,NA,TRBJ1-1,CASRISRGSNTEAFF
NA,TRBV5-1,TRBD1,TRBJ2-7,CASSLGQGYHEQYF
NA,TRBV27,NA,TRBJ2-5,CASSLLGHQETQYF
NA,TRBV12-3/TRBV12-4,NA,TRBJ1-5,CASSPVGGKGQPQHF
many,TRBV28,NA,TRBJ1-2,CASSSPRAGSGYTF
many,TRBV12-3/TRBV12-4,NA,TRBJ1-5,CASSLATGWGQPQHF
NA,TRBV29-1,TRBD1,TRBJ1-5,CSVGTGDYQPQHF
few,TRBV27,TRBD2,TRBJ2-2,CASSSGTSGSVDTGELFF
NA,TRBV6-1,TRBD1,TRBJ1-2,CASSPQTGSGGYTF
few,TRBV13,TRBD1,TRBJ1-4,CASSAGTGGDEKLFF
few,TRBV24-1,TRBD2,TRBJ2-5,CATSDYRTSGRETQYF
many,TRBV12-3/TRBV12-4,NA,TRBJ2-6,CASLGDGLPSSGANVLTF
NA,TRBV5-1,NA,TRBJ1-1,CASSLATGRSTEAFF
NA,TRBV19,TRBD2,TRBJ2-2,CASSTSGGTNTGELFF
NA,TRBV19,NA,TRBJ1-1,CASSIDGGGTEAFF
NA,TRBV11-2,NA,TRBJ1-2,CASSLDSRHGAGGYTF
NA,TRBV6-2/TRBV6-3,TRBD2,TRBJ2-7,CASSEVGGDAYGQYF
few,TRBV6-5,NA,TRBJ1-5,CASSYDSSSSQHF
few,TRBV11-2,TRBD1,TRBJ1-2,CASSHDRVYLYGYTF
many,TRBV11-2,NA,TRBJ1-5,CASSFGVGNQPQHF
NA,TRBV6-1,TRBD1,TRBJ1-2,CAIQGVCLYGYTF
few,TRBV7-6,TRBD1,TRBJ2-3,CASSFGTGVTDTQYF
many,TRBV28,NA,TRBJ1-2,CASSTPGRGGNGYTF
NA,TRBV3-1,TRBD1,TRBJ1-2,CASSQGPGGSGYTF
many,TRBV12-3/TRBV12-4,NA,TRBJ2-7,CASSFDSQWDEQYF